This T cell receptor (beta chain) was identified in a study of human T cells and chemical hapten exposure. General study points: Against controls, expanded TCRs gave rise to significantly more large CDR3 similarity clusters.

Notes on this clonotype: Antigen specificity is unknown.

Time point noted: patch test 3, about 24 weeks after DPC sensitization. Treatment reported: therapeutic diphenylcyclopropenone sensitization with weekly scalp DPC. Donation of samples came from alopecia patients who were 18 to 70 years old and suitable for DPC. From whole blood left unfractionated, total RNA was extracted. TCRdb independently ran MiXCR on the RACE reads; one entry per CDR3 protein. Altogether around 200,000 distinct CDR3 sequences are present, about 25% being singletons, with the ten largest covering around 2.5%. The specimen comprised whole blood, sampled in connection with sensitization to the hapten diphenylcyclopropenone (DPC). The sequence was collected from a woman aged 40-49 years with alopecia areata. Some clones in this sample may be carry-over from other donors' samples.

CDR3 in DNA: TGCAGCGGCGCAAGAGGGGGGAACACTGAAGCTTTCTTT. Translated: CSGARGGNTEAFF. V and J are TRBV29-1 and TRBJ1-1; maybe TRBD1 (6 bases). Trimming took off 7 bases at V and 1 base at J, with 13 bases between the two ends. Germline V gene sequence: CDR1 SQVTM, CDR2 ANQGSEA. This CDR3 contains 13 residues.